Presented here are 30 T cell receptor beta chains from one specimen sequenced in a study of esophageal squamous cell carcinoma under preoperative chemotherapy. In TCRdb, the PCR reads were re-called with MiXCR into one record per CDR3 protein. The table records some 10,000 distinct CDR3 sequences, about 51% of them present only once. Described time point: after preoperative PTX-NDP chemotherapy. The sample was collected from a patient given preoperative chemotherapy. The receptors originated from a human donor with esophageal squamous cell carcinoma. The donor label of this sample is uncertain.

This chain joins TRBV6-1 and TRBJ2-2; tentatively, D is TRBD1 (5 bases). V gave up 2 bases and J gave up 2 bases, with 6 bases separating them. The germline CDR1 and CDR2 sequences are MNHNS and SASEGT. This CDR3 region has 14 residues. The CDR3 sequence: CASSETGNTGELFF. DNA of the CDR3: TGTGCCAGCAGTGAAACAGGCAACACCGGGGAGCTGTTTTTT.

This chain links TRBV6-1 with TRBJ2-1, with 7 bases that match TRBD1. The CDR3 covers 12 residues. With 4 bases clipped from V and 9 bases from J, the junction kept 3 bases outside the gene matches. The germline V gene encodes CDR1 MNHNS and CDR2 SASEGT. The CDR3 DNA is TGTGCCAGCAGTGCCAGGGGGACTGAGCAGTTCTTC. Translated: CASSARGTEQFF.

The V gene is TRBV7-2, the J gene TRBJ2-1; D not certain. The CDR3 is 13 amino acids. Trimming left V 1 base short and J 4 bases short, with 5 bases between. CDR1 and CDR2 (germline): SGHTA, FQGNSA. The CDR3 nucleotides read TGTGCCAGCAGCTTAGGCATGTACAATGAGCAGTTCTTC. Protein product: CASSLGMYNEQFF. Full variable domain (rest looked up from reference TRBV7-2 and TRBJ2-1): GAGVSQSPSNKVTEKGKDVELRCDPISGHTALYWYRQSLGQGLEFLIYFQGNSAPDKSGLPSDRFSAERTGGSVSTLTIQRTQQEDSAVYLCASSLGMYNEQFFGPGTRLTVL.

This clonotype showed up just once. J is TRBJ2-3 and V is TRBV6-1, with a weak D call TRBD2 (7 bases). Germline CDR1 and CDR2: MNHNS and SASEGT. CDR3 length: 15 amino acids. Trimming removed 11 bases at V and 5 bases at J, with 23 bases between. CDR3 sequence (DNA): TGTGCCGGGGGTGAAGGGGTGCGGGGGCAAGATACGCAGTATTTT. Translation: CAGGEGVRGQDTQYF.

In nucleotides, the CDR3 is TGTGCCAGCAGCTTAACAGTGGCCTACGAGCAGTACTTC. This gives the protein CASSLTVAYEQYF. This sequence joins TRBV11-3 and TRBJ2-4; no clear D gene. The J call is doubtful: the DNA matches TRBJ2-7 better. Germline CDR1 reads SGHNT; CDR2 reads YENEEA. The CDR3 runs 13 residues.

The chain joins TRBV6-1 to TRBJ2-3, with D tentatively TRBD2 (5 bases). Germline lookup yields CDR1 MNHNS and CDR2 SASEGT. The CDR3 has 16 amino acids. Trimming stripped 5 bases from V and 2 bases from J, with 17 bases between. CDR3 region: CASSPHGMQYTDTQYF. CDR3 coding DNA: TGTGCCAGCAGTCCCCACGGGATGCAATACACAGATACGCAGTATTTT.

As regards this clonotype: At one end, the junction sequence differs from germline, possibly due to a read error. The genes are TRBV6-1 and TRBJ2-2, with a possible D match to TRBD2 (6 bases). Judging by the DNA end, TRBJ2-3 fits better; the J call may be wrong. Germline CDR1 and CDR2: MNHNS and SASEGT. The CDR3 sequence is 14 residues long. Here the CDR3 DNA reads TGTGCCAGCAGTCCTAGCGTGAACACAGAGACGCAGTATTTT. It is translated as CASSPSVNTETQYF.

As to this clonotype: A junction end diverges from the germline sequence, so it may reflect a read error. The gene calls are TRBV6-1 and TRBJ2-3; no firm D call. The germline CDR1 and CDR2 sequences are MNHNS and SASEGT. There are 13 residues in the CDR3. DNA for the CDR3: TGTGCCAGCAGTGCTGTGAGCACCGATACGCAGTTTTTT. It yields the protein CASSAVSTDTQFF.

This chain connects TRBV7-9 to TRBJ2-5; perhaps TRBD2 as D (6 bases). Near its end, the DNA agrees better with TRBJ2-1, so the J call may be wrong. CDR1 and CDR2 (germline): SEHNR, FQNEAQ (reference sequence). The CDR3 length is 12 residues. The CDR3 DNA follows: TGTGCCAGCAGCTTGCAGCGGGATGAGCAGTTCTTC. Translation: CASSLQRDEQFF.

The J gene is TRBJ2-4, the V gene TRBV6-1; possibly TRBD1 or TRBD2 for D (7 bases each). Trimming removed 8 bases from V and 1 base from J, with 18 bases in between. Germline assignment: CDR1 MNHNS and CDR2 SASEGT. The CDR3 sequence is 16 residues long. CDR3 loop: CASGGEGGGAKNIQYF. In DNA form, the CDR3 reads TGTGCCAGCGGGGGGGAAGGGGGCGGTGCCAAAAACATTCAGTACTTC.

This chain uses TRBV25-1 with TRBJ2-5, with D possibly TRBD2 on 5 matching bases. Trimming took off 8 bases at V and 4 bases at J, with 11 bases between the two ends. Germline CDR1 reads MGHDK; CDR2 reads SYGVNS. There are 12 residues in the CDR3. Here the CDR3 DNA reads TGTGCCAGCCGAACAGAGGGAGAGACCCAGTACTTC. It encodes CASRTEGETQYF.

Relative to its sample, this clonotype is medium-sized (0.01 to 0.1%). The rearrangement uses TRBV6-6 and TRBJ2-7, with D uncertain. Germline CDR1 reads MNHNY; CDR2 reads SVGAGI (reference sequence). The CDR3 contains 13 residues. V lost 2 bases and J lost 4, with 9 bases in between. CDR3 in DNA: TGTGCCAGCAGTTACCGAGATCAATACGAGCAGTACTTC. Protein sequence: CASSYRDQYEQYF.

V and J are TRBV6-5 and TRBJ2-3; 7 positions match TRBD2. The CDR3 totals 17 residues. The germline V gene has CDR1 MNHEY and CDR2 SVGAGI. Trimming cost V 4 bases and J 2 bases; bases outside gene matches: 12. The DNA of the CDR3 is TGTGCCAGCAGTTCGCTCCCTGGGGGGGGACCCACAGATACGCAGTATTTT. As protein: CASSSLPGGGPTDTQYF.

The rearrangement uses TRBV6-1 and TRBJ2-3, with D perhaps given as TRBD1 or TRBD2 (6 bases each). This CDR3 has 13 residues. Germline CDR1 reads MNHNS; CDR2 reads SASEGT. V was pared by 6 bases and J by 3 bases, with 10 bases between. Written as DNA, the CDR3 is TGTGCCAGCAGCCTAGGGGGGACAGATACGCAGTATTTT. Translation gives CASSLGGTDTQYF.

This clonotype was seen repeatedly, ten times or more. The CDR3 loop is CASSKRDPADIQYF. The CDR3 DNA reads as TGTGCCAGCAGCAAACGGGACCCGGCGGACATTCAGTACTTC. This chain uses TRBV11-3 with TRBJ2-4; D may be TRBD1 or TRBD2 (5 bases each). Trimming pared 5 bases from V and 8 bases from J, leaving 16 bases between. This CDR3 has 14 amino acids. Germline CDR1 and CDR2: SGHNT and YENEEA. Full variable domain (rest looked up from reference TRBV11-3 and TRBJ2-4): EAGVVQSPRYKIIEKKQPVAFWCNPISGHNTLYWYLQNLGQGPELLIRYENEEAVDDSQLPKDRFSAERLKGVDSTLKIQPAELGDSAVYLCASSKRDPADIQYFGAGTRLSVL.

The chain has TRBV11-3 and TRBJ2-1, with 8 bases fitting TRBD2. The CDR3 loop spans 13 amino acids. After removal of 1 base from V and 10 bases from J, the junction contained 3 bases not matched to a gene. Germline CDR1 reads SGHNT; CDR2 reads YENEEA. Written as DNA, the CDR3 is TGTGCCAGCAGCTTAGGTCTAGCGGGCGAGCAGTTCTTC. This codes for CASSLGLAGEQFF.

The chain combines TRBV7-3 with TRBJ2-5, with D possibly matching TRBD1 (8 bases). This CDR3 comprises 17 residues. Looked up from germline, CDR1 is SGHTA and CDR2 is FQGTGA. V lost 11 bases and J 0 bases, leaving 25 bases between the germline ends. CDR3: CALQGGRGGRDQETQYF. DNA of the CDR3: TGTGCCTTACAGGGGGGGCGCGGGGGCCGTGACCAAGAGACCCAGTACTTC.

The sample holds a few counts of this clonotype. The chain employs TRBV7-2 and TRBJ2-3; weak D call: TRBD1 (7 bases). Germline V gene data show CDR1 as SGHTA and CDR2 as FQGNSA. The CDR3 has 17 amino acids. V lost 5 bases and J 4 bases, leaving 22 bases between the germline ends. The CDR3 nucleotides read TGTGCCAGCAGCGGGTTAGGGGGCGGGATGCGATCAGATACGCAGTATTTT. Its protein is CASSGLGGGMRSDTQYF.

This clonotype was detected many times. The chain has TRBV6-5 and TRBJ2-5; TRBD1 is a possible D gene (6 bases). V shed 2 bases and J shed 5 bases, with 15 bases lying between them. The CDR3 extends over 15 amino acids. The germline V gene encodes CDR1 MNHEY and CDR2 SVGAGI. The CDR3 is CASSYVGALGETQYF. CDR3 nucleotides: TGTGCCAGCAGTTACGTGGGGGCCTTGGGGGAGACCCAGTACTTC.

Only a few counts were recorded for this clonotype. This sequence may be a read error, since a much larger clone differs from it by one base. The chain links TRBV6-5 to TRBJ2-1; tentative D call: TRBD1 (5 bases). V was trimmed by 2 bases and J by 10 bases, leaving 12 bases between them. The CDR3 is 13 residues long. The germline V gene encodes CDR1 MNHEY and CDR2 SVGAGI. Here the CDR3 DNA reads TGTGCCAGCAGTTACAGGGGCCCCTACGAGCAGTTCTTC. Encoded protein: CASSYRGPYEQFF.

This clonotype has ten or more counts. V and J are TRBV12-3 or TRBV12-4 and TRBJ2-1, with a possible D match to TRBD2 (5 bases). The DNA end is more similar to TRBJ2-5, so the J call may be wrong. The CDR3 extends over 14 amino acids. This CDR3 reads CASSFGGSWETQYF. CDR3 DNA: TGTGCCAGCAGTTTTGGAGGTTCTTGGGAGACCCAGTACTTC.

This clonotype was counted at least ten times. This chain joins TRBV6-1 and TRBJ1-1; 9 positions agree with TRBD1. Germline-derived CDR1 and CDR2 are MNHNS and SASEGT. The CDR3 spans 17 residues. V trimming: 5 bases; J trimming: 0 bases; junction bases outside the gene matches: 10. The CDR3 DNA is TGTGCCAGCAGTAGAAAGGGACAGGGACCCCTGAACACTGAAGCTTTCTTT. Translation gives CASSRKGQGPLNTEAFF.

A single count supports this clonotype. The chain joins TRBV12-5 to TRBJ2-3; a possible D gene is TRBD1 (5 bases). Germline V lookup: CDR1 LGHNT, CDR2 FRNRAP. The CDR3 consists of 17 residues. V dropped 6 bases and J dropped 4 bases, with 23 bases sitting between them. The CDR3 here is CASGVASILMGPDTQYF. CDR3 DNA sequence: TGTGCTAGTGGCGTGGCGTCGATCTTGATGGGGCCAGATACGCAGTATTTT.

This clonotype appeared many times. This chain uses TRBV5-1 with TRBJ2-1, with TRBD2 as a possible D gene (6 bases). The CDR3 length is 14 residues. V gave up 0 bases and J gave up 10 bases, with 14 bases separating them. CDR1 and CDR2 (germline): SGHRS, YFSETQ. Here the CDR3 reads CASSLEEGRDEQFF. For the CDR3, the DNA is TGCGCCAGCAGCTTGGAGGAGGGTCGCGACGAGCAGTTCTTC.

The chain employs TRBV12-3 or TRBV12-4 and TRBJ2-3; D is tentatively TRBD1 or TRBD2 (7 bases each). The CDR3 totals 13 residues. Trimming left V 5 bases short and J 9 bases short, with 15 bases between. CDR3 region: CASSGARGGTQYF. CDR3 DNA sequence: TGTGCCAGCAGTGGGGCCAGGGGGGGGACGCAGTATTTT.

This clonotype was counted once. This may be a read error: a much more frequent sequence differs by one nucleotide. The J gene is TRBJ2-1, the V gene TRBV6-1; 11 bases map to TRBD1. This CDR3 spans 14 amino acids. V lost 8 bases, J lost 10 bases, and 10 bases stayed unmatched. Germline loops: CDR1 MNHNS, CDR2 SASEGT. The CDR3 DNA is TGTGCCAGCCTCAAGGACAGGGGGCGCCGGGAGCAGTTCTTC. As protein: CASLKDRGRREQFF.

The rearrangement joins TRBV28 to TRBJ1-1; 8 positions agree with TRBD1. The germline V gene encodes CDR1 MDHEN and CDR2 SYDVKM. This CDR3 contains 14 residues. J was trimmed by 1 base and V by 8 bases; bases with no gene match: 6. DNA for the CDR3: TGTGCCAGCGCAGGGGGCGTGGGGAACACTGAAGCTTTCTTT. It codes for CASAGGVGNTEAFF.

This clonotype appeared a few times. The genes are TRBV5-4 and TRBJ2-1, with 9 nucleotides matching TRBD1. V shed 4 bases, J shed 9 bases, and the junction held 11 bases outside the gene matches. Germline V gene lookup returns CDR1 SGHNT and CDR2 YYREEE (reference sequence). CDR3 size: 15 residues. This CDR3 is CASSIDRGLVGEQFF. In DNA form, the CDR3 reads TGTGCCAGCAGCATCGACAGGGGGTTGGTTGGTGAGCAGTTCTTC.

The chain couples TRBV20-1 to TRBJ2-1; weak D call: TRBD2 (5 bases). V dropped 5 bases and J dropped 7 bases, with 24 bases sitting between them. CDR3 length equals 16 residues. Germline CDR1 and CDR2: DFQATT and SNEGSKA (reference sequence). CDR3 DNA: TGCAGTGCTCGGGGAAATAGTGGGCGCGGCTGGAATGAGCAGTTCTTC. Translated, it gives CSARGNSGRGWNEQFF.

This clonotype has a count of ten or more. The J gene is TRBJ2-4, the V gene TRBV7-8, with D hard to call. The germline V and J ends were trimmed by 2 bases and 6 bases, with 17 bases remaining between them. The germline V gene encodes CDR1 SGHVS and CDR2 FQNEAQ. This CDR3 has 16 residues. As DNA, the CDR3 is TGTGCCAGCAGCTTATCGACGCCAGGTACGGGAAACATTCAGTACTTC. As protein: CASSLSTPGTGNIQYF.